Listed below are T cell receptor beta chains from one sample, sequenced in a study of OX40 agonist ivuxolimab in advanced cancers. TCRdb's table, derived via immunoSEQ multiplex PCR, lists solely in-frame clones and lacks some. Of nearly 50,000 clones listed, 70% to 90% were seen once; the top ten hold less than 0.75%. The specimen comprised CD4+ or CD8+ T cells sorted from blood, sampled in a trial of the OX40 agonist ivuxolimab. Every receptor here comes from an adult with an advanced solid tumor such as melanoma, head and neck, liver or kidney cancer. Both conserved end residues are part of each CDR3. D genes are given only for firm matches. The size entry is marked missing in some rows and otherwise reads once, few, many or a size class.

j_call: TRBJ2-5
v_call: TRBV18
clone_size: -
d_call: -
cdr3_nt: TGTGCCAGCTCACGTTCGGGTGGGGAGACCCAGTACTTC
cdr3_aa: CASSRSGGETQYF

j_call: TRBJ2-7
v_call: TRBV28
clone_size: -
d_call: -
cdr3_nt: TGTGCCAGCAGTGGTGACCCATACGAGCAGTACTTC
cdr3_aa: CASSGDPYEQYF

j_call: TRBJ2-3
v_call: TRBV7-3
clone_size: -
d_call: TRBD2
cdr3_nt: TGTGCCAGCAGCAACACTAGCGGGAGGGCCAGGGATACGCAGTATTTT
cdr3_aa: CASSNTSGRARDTQYF

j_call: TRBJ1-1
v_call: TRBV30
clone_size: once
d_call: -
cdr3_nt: TGTGCCTGCAAACAGACACCGAACACTGAAGCTTTCTTT
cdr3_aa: CACKQTPNTEAFF

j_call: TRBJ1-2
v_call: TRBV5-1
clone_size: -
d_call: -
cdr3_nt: TGCGCCAGCAGCTATACACGTTACGAGGGCTACACCTTC
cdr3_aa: CASSYTRYEGYTF

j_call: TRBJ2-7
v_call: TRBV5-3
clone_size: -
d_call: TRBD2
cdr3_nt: TGTGCCAGAAGCTCGGGACTAGCGGAAACCTACGAGCAGTACTTC
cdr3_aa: CARSSGLAETYEQYF

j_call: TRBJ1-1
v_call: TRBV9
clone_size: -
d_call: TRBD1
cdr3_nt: TGTGCCAGCAGCTCGGGACAGCTGAACACTGAAGCTTTCTTT
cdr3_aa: CASSSGQLNTEAFF

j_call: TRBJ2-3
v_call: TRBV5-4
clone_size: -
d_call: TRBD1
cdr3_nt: TGTGCCAGCAGCCACCGGGACAGGGGGGATACGCAGTATTTT
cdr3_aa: CASSHRDRGDTQYF

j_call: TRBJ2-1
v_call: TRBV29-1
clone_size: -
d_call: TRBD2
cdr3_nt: TGCAGCGTTGAAACTAGCGGGAGCTACAATGAGCAGTTCTTC
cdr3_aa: CSVETSGSYNEQFF

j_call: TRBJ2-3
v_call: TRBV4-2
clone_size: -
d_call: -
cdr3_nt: TGTGCCAGCAGCCAAACTGACACAGATACGCAGTATTTT
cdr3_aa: CASSQTDTDTQYF

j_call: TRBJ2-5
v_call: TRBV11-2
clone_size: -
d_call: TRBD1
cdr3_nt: TGTGCCAGCAGCCGATTCGATTTGGGACAGGGGTTAGAGACCCAGTACTTC
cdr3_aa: CASSRFDLGQGLETQYF

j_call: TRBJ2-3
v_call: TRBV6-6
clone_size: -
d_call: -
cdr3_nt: TGTGCCAGCAGTTACCGCCGGGACCCCACGCAGGGTACGCAGTATTTT
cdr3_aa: CASSYRRDPTQGTQYF

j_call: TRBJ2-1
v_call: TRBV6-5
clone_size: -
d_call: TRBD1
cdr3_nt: TGTGCCAGCAGTTTCCTCGGACAGGTAGCTTTCAATGAGCAGTTCTTC
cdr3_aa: CASSFLGQVAFNEQFF

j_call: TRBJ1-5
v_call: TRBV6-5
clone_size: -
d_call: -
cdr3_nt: TGTGCCAGCAGTTACTCTAGCAGTCCTTGGCCCCAGCATTTT
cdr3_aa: CASSYSSSPWPQHF

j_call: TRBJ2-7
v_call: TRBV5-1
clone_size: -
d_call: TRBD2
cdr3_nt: TGCGCCAGCGGATCGGGAGGGTCCCTAAACGAGCAGTACTTC
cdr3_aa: CASGSGGSLNEQYF

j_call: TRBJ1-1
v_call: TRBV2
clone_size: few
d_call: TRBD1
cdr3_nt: TGTGCCAGCAGTGGGGACAGGTCCTGGACTGAAGCTTTCTTT
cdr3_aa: CASSGDRSWTEAFF

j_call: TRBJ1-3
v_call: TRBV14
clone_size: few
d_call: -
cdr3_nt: TGTGCCAGCATCTCAAAGGGACCGAGCTCTGGAAACACCATATATTTT
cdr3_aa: CASISKGPSSGNTIYF

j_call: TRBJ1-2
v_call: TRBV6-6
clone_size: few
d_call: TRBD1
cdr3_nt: TGTGCCAGCAGTGGGGGACAGGGGCGCTATGGCTACACCTTC
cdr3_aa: CASSGGQGRYGYTF

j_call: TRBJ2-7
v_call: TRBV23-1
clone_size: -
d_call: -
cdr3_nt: TGCGCCAGCAGTCAAACCCCCCACCCAGAAGAGCAGTACTTC
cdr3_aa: CASSQTPHPEEQYF

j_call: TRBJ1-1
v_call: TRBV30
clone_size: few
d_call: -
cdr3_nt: TGTGCCTGGAGTGGGGGTCCGGTGAACACTGAAGCTTTCTTT
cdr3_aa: CAWSGGPVNTEAFF

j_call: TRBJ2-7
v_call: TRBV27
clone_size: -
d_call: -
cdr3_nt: TGTGCCAGCAGTAAAGCAGGGACAAGCTCCTACGAGCAGTACTTC
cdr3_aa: CASSKAGTSSYEQYF

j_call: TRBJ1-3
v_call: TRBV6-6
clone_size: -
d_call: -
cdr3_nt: TGTGCCAGCACCCCTGGGGTCCTCTCTGGAAACACCATATATTTT
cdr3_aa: CASTPGVLSGNTIYF

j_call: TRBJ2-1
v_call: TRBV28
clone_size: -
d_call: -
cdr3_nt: TGTGCCAGCAGTCCCCCGGGGCGGAGGCGTTTATACAATGAGCAGTTCTTC
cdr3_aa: CASSPPGRRRLYNEQFF

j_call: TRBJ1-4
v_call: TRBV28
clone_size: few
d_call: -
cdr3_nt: TGTGCCAGCAGTTTTGGGGGCGCGGTTGAAAAACTGTTTTTT
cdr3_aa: CASSFGGAVEKLFF

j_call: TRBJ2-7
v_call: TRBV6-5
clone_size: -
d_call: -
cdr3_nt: TGTGCCAGCAGTTCGATCGACAGCTCCTACGAGCAGTACTTC
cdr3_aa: CASSSIDSSYEQYF

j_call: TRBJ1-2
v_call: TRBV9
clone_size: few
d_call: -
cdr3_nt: TGTGCCAGCAGTGGTCACTTCGGCGGCTACACCTTC
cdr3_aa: CASSGHFGGYTF

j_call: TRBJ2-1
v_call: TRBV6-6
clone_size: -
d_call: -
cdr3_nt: TGTGCCAGCACACACCCTGGGCAGTCGAATGAGCAGTTCTTC
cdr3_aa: CASTHPGQSNEQFF

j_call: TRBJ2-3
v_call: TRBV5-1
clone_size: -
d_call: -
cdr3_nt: TGCGCCAGCAGCTCCCCCGGCGGAGCTAGCACAGATACGCAGTATTTT
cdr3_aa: CASSSPGGASTDTQYF

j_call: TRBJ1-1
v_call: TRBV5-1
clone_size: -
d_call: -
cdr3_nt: TGCGCCAGCAGCTCCAATCTGAACACTGAAGCTTTCTTT
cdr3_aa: CASSSNLNTEAFF

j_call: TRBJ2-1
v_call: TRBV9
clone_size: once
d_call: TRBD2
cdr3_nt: TGTGCCAGCAGCTACACTAGCGGGAGGGACAATGAGCAGTTCTTC
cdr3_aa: CASSYTSGRDNEQFF

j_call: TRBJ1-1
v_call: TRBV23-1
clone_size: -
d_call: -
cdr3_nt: TGCGCCAGCAGTCAATCCCCACCACCCTCCCTATTGAGGACTGAAGCTTTCTTT
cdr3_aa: CASSQSPPPSLLRTEAFF